This T cell receptor beta chain was identified in a study of PD-1 blockade in classical Hodgkin lymphoma. As for this clone: Its specificity is not known.

Data came from immunoSEQ multiplex PCR; TCRdb stores just in-frame clones and leaves some out. Of tens of thousands of clones listed, roughly nine tenths are singletons. Germline CDR1 reads KGHSH; CDR2 reads LQKENI. The length of the CDR3 is 13 residues. Trimming took off 0 bases at V and 2 bases at J, with 5 bases between the two ends. Relapse after autologous stem cell transplantation occurred in every patient, and brentuximab vedotin exposure varied. Study results and caveats: Newly diagnosed patients had baseline TCR diversity that was reportedly lower than that of healthy donors. By C4D1, CD4+ diversity increased significantly, especially in complete responders. The baseline diversity of complete responders showed similarity to that of newly diagnosed patients.

The chain carries TRBV18 and TRBJ2-7; D remains ambiguous. The starting material was peripheral blood mononuclear cells (PBMCs), obtained at baseline. The receptor's source is a human donor with classical Hodgkin lymphoma. CDR3 sequence reads: CASSPPYPYEQYF. The CDR3 DNA follows: TGTGCCAGCTCACCACCGTACCCCTACGAGCAGTACTTC.